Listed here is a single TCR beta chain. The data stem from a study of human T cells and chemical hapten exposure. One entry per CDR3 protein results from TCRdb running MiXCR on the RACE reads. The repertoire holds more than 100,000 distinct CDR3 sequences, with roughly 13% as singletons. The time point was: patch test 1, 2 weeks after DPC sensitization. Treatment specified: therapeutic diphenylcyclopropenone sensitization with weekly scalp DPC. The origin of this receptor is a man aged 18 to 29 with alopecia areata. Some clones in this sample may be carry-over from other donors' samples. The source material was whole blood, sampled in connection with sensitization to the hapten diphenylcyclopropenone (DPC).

The CDR3: CAIRGLAGRTDTQYF. The CDR3 region has the DNA TGTGCCATCAGGGGACTAGCGGGACGCACAGATACGCAGTATTTT. The V gene is TRBV10-3, the J gene TRBJ2-3, with 13 bases lining up with TRBD2. J gave up 1 base and V 6 bases, and 1 base lay outside the gene matches. Germline CDR1 reads ENHRY; CDR2 reads SYGVKD. The CDR3 has 15 residues.